The rows below give T cell receptor beta chains drawn from one sample of a study of PD-1 blockade in mismatch repair-deficient tumors. The data were produced by immunoSEQ multiplex PCR, yet TCRdb's version contains in-frame clones alone and is incomplete. The profile shows approximately 10,000 clones, over 70% of them singletons. No antigen has been identified for these receptors. The material sequenced was cells cultured in vitro, taken from a patient treated with pembrolizumab. The receptors here all came from an adult with mismatch repair-deficient cancer. The CDR3 runs from the conserved cysteine through the conserved F or W. The D gene is left open where the match is weak. Clone size is shown for a subset of rows, as once, few, many or a class of expanded clone.

TRBV5-4	TRBJ2-7	TRBD2	-	CASSLVRLAGGQREQYF	TGTGCCAGCAGCTTGGTCCGGCTAGCGGGAGGGCAGCGGGAGCAGTACTTC
TRBV6-5	TRBJ1-1	-	-	CASSSPGGGDTEAFF	TGTGCCAGCAGTTCGCCGGGTGGAGGCGACACTGAAGCTTTCTTT
TRBV30	TRBJ2-2	TRBD2	-	CAWNRGRAHGELFF	TGTGCCTGGAACCGGGGGAGGGCTCACGGGGAGCTGTTTTTT
TRBV25-1	TRBJ1-1	-	few	CASGLKATEAFF	TGTGCCAGCGGATTGAAGGCCACTGAAGCTTTCTTT
TRBV5-4	TRBJ1-2	-	-	CASSPGGRGARFDYGYTF	TGTGCCAGCAGCCCCGGTGGAAGGGGCGCCCGATTTGACTATGGCTACACCTTC
TRBV7-8	TRBJ1-1	TRBD1	-	CASSLAVGQGAGFTEAFF	TGTGCCAGCAGCTTAGCGGTAGGACAGGGGGCCGGGTTTACTGAAGCTTTCTTT
TRBV7-3	TRBJ2-1	TRBD1	-	CATAKGANPPNEQFF	TGTGCCACCGCTAAGGGGGCGAATCCCCCGAATGAGCAGTTCTTC
TRBV27	TRBJ1-1	TRBD1	-	CASSDLRGQGRLNTEAFF	TGTGCCAGCAGCGACCTCCGGGGACAGGGGAGACTGAACACTGAAGCTTTCTTT
TRBV2	TRBJ2-2	-	-	CASSPRDPTGELFF	TGTGCCAGCAGCCCCCGGGACCCCACCGGGGAGCTGTTTTTT
TRBV28	TRBJ2-5	-	-	CASSPPGAGNRETQYF	TGTGCCAGCAGTCCCCCAGGTGCGGGAAATAGGGAGACCCAGTACTTC
TRBV9	TRBJ2-3	TRBD2	-	CASSASGRADTQYF	TGTGCCAGCAGCGCGAGCGGGAGGGCAGATACGCAGTATTTT
TRBV19	TRBJ2-1	TRBD2	-	CASSISGSSYNEQFF	TGTGCCAGTAGTATTAGCGGGAGCTCCTACAATGAGCAGTTCTTC
TRBV5-1	TRBJ2-5	TRBD1	few	CASSHGTGEETQYF	TGCGCCAGCAGCCACGGGACAGGGGAAGAAACCCAGTACTTC
TRBV4-1	TRBJ2-7	TRBD1	-	CASSQDILQGAYEQYF	TGCGCCAGCAGCCAAGATATTCTCCAGGGGGCTTACGAGCAGTACTTC
TRBV4-1	TRBJ2-1	-	-	CASSLRNEQFF	TGCGCCAGCAGCCTGCGGAATGAGCAGTTCTTC
TRBV7-9	TRBJ2-5	-	-	CASSLLETQYF	TGTGCCAGCAGCCTCCTTGAGACCCAGTACTTC
TRBV6-5	TRBJ2-1	-	-	CASSYSMDFGREQFF	TGTGCCAGCAGTTACTCGATGGACTTTGGGAGGGAGCAGTTCTTC
TRBV30	TRBJ2-7	-	-	CAWSGWTVSYEQYF	TGTGCCTGGAGTGGGTGGACAGTCTCCTACGAGCAGTACTTC
TRBV4-1	TRBJ2-1	-	-	CASSQAWTYNEQFF	TGCGCCAGCAGCCAAGCGTGGACCTACAATGAGCAGTTCTTC
TRBV11-2	TRBJ2-1	-	-	CASSLGSGAGGNEQFF	TGTGCCAGCAGCTTGGGCAGCGGAGCCGGAGGCAATGAGCAGTTCTTC
TRBV28	TRBJ1-4	TRBD1	-	CASSQHGTGNEKLFF	TGTGCCAGCAGCCAACACGGGACAGGGAATGAAAAACTGTTTTTT
TRBV30	TRBJ2-7	-	-	CAWSSGTVLGEQYF	TGTGCCTGGAGTTCCGGGACGGTTCTGGGCGAGCAGTACTTC
TRBV11-3	TRBJ1-1	-	once	CASSLDLLGPTEAFF	TGTGCCAGCAGCTTAGATCTGCTGGGCCCCACTGAAGCTTTCTTT
TRBV2	TRBJ2-2	-	-	CASSELGANTGELFF	TGTGCCAGCAGTGAACTGGGGGCGAACACCGGGGAGCTGTTTTTT
TRBV9	TRBJ1-3	TRBD1	-	CASSVTPTGESGNTIYF	TGTGCCAGCAGCGTCACCCCTACAGGGGAATCTGGAAACACCATATATTTT
TRBV18	TRBJ2-6	-	-	CASSPSGANVLTF	TGTGCCAGCTCACCATCTGGGGCCAACGTCCTGACTTTC
TRBV4-1	TRBJ2-2	-	-	CASSQERGGAVGELFF	TGCGCCAGCAGCCAAGAGCGAGGTGGCGCCGTCGGGGAGCTGTTTTTT
TRBV7-9	TRBJ1-2	TRBD1	-	CASSRGQDYGYTF	TGTGCCAGCAGCCGGGGACAGGACTATGGCTACACCTTC
TRBV7-2	TRBJ2-1	TRBD2	-	CASSLGKAGGGYEQFF	TGTGCCAGCAGCTTAGGGAAGGCGGGAGGTGGCTATGAGCAGTTCTTC
TRBV7-6	TRBJ1-2	TRBD1	few	CASSSTRTGGNYGYTF	TGTGCCAGCAGCTCCACGAGGACAGGTGGAAACTATGGCTACACCTTC
TRBV4-2	TRBJ1-5	-	-	CASSQSSGVNQPQHF	TGTGCCAGCAGCCAGAGTTCAGGGGTCAATCAGCCCCAGCATTTT
TRBV28	TRBJ1-2	TRBD1	-	CASRTLRGLDYGYTF	TGTGCCAGCAGAACACTCAGGGGGCTCGACTATGGCTACACCTTC
TRBV5-1	TRBJ1-4	TRBD1	-	CASSSGQGAEKLFF	TGCGCCAGCAGCTCGGGACAGGGGGCTGAAAAACTGTTTTTT
TRBV5-6	TRBJ2-3	-	-	CASSVDKFPSTDTQYF	TGTGCCAGCAGCGTAGACAAGTTCCCTAGCACAGATACGCAGTATTTT
TRBV19	TRBJ1-6	TRBD1	-	CASSLRDRESPLHF	TGTGCCAGTAGCCTTCGGGACAGGGAGTCACCCCTCCACTTT
TRBV19	TRBJ1-1	-	-	CASSIDWQGKTEAFF	TGTGCCAGTAGTATAGACTGGCAGGGCAAGACTGAAGCTTTCTTT
TRBV5-1	TRBJ1-2	-	-	CASSLGAGTRYGYTF	TGCGCCAGCAGCTTGGGGGCCGGGACGAGATATGGCTACACCTTC
TRBV29-1	TRBJ2-6	TRBD1	-	CSVLTGGLSRANVLTF	TGCAGCGTCCTGACAGGGGGCTTGTCGCGGGCCAACGTCCTGACTTTC
TRBV2	TRBJ1-1	-	-	CASRQAEGTEAFF	TGTGCCAGCAGACAGGCGGAGGGCACTGAAGCTTTCTTT
TRBV4-1	TRBJ2-7	TRBD2	-	CASSLSTSGSYEQYF	TGCGCCAGCAGCCTTTCCACTAGCGGGAGCTACGAGCAGTACTTC
TRBV18	TRBJ1-2	-	-	CASSPGDSPDGYTF	TGTGCCAGCTCACCAGGGGACTCCCCAGACGGCTACACCTTC
TRBV18	TRBJ2-1	TRBD2	-	CASSPRTSGSLSGEQFF	TGTGCCAGCTCACCTCGGACTAGCGGGAGTTTATCTGGTGAGCAGTTCTTC
TRBV5-1	TRBJ2-1	-	-	CASSLLGSYHNEQFF	TGCGCCAGCAGCTTGCTCGGGAGCTACCACAATGAGCAGTTCTTC
TRBV27	TRBJ2-2	TRBD2	-	CASSFWREYYTGELFF	TGTGCCAGCAGTTTTTGGCGGGAGTATTACACCGGGGAGCTGTTTTTT
TRBV18	TRBJ1-5	TRBD1	-	CASSQETGYSNQPQHF	TGTGCCAGCTCACAGGAGACAGGGTATAGCAATCAGCCCCAGCATTTT
TRBV9	TRBJ2-4	-	-	CASSAGLAKNIQYF	TGTGCCAGCAGTGCAGGTCTAGCCAAAAACATTCAGTACTTC
TRBV4-1	TRBJ1-2	-	few	CASSQEGQGGSYGYTF	TGCGCCAGCAGCCAAGAGGGGCAGGGAGGCTCCTATGGCTACACCTTC
TRBV2	TRBJ1-5	TRBD1	-	CASSPGTGGYQPQHF	TGTGCCAGCAGCCCGGGGACAGGGGGGTATCAGCCCCAGCATTTT
TRBV15	TRBJ2-3	TRBD2	-	CATSTGLAGGEDTQYF	TGTGCCACCAGCACTGGACTAGCGGGAGGGGAAGATACGCAGTATTTT
TRBV5-6	TRBJ2-5	TRBD2	-	CASSWISGRVVETQYF	TGTGCCAGCAGCTGGATTAGCGGGAGAGTTGTGGAGACCCAGTACTTC
TRBV13	TRBJ2-5	-	few	CASSLPRGETQYF	TGTGCCAGCAGCCTGCCAAGAGGGGAGACCCAGTACTTC
TRBV11-3	TRBJ2-7	-	-	CASSSWGRPSGEGSYEQYF	TGTGCCAGCAGCTCATGGGGGCGGCCTAGCGGAGAGGGGTCCTACGAGCAGTACTTC
TRBV7-2	TRBJ2-5	-	-	CASSPSETQYF	TGTGCCAGCAGCCCCAGTGAGACCCAGTACTTC
TRBV7-6	TRBJ2-1	TRBD2	once	CASSAVAGGPYEQFF	TGTGCCAGCAGCGCCGTAGCGGGAGGGCCGTATGAGCAGTTCTTC
TRBV27	TRBJ2-7	-	once	CASSFGGPTYEQYF	TGTGCCAGCAGTTTCGGGGGCCCCACCTACGAGCAGTACTTC